This T cell receptor (beta chain) was identified during a study of T cell changes during pregnancy in multiple sclerosis. The protocol was immunoSEQ multiplex PCR, while the TCRdb copy is restricted to in-frame clones and leaves out a portion. The sample holds around 30,000 clones, approximately 81% seen once. This clonotype originated in a female donor with multiple sclerosis, enrolled in a pregnancy study. Sample: CD8+ T cells from peripheral blood mononuclear cells, taken after pregnancy.

The CDR3 region is CASNPLVPTDTQYF. CDR3 nucleotide sequence: TGTGCCAGCAACCCACTAGTCCCCACAGATACGCAGTATTTT. The V gene is TRBV27, the J gene TRBJ2-3, with D possibly TRBD2 on 5 matching bases. CDR3 size: 14 residues. Germline V gene lookup returns CDR1 MNHEY and CDR2 SMNVEV (reference sequence). The ends were cut back, 7 bases at V and 2 bases at J, with 13 bases in the middle.